The entry below gives a single T cell receptor (beta chain) sequence along with its context. Antigen: not known. TCRdb's copy holds only in-frame clones and misses some; the assay was immunoSEQ multiplex PCR. The repertoire includes approximately 140,000 clones, roughly 90% of them detected once, and about 3% sits in the top ten. This entry is derived from a study of T cell responses to AZD1222 COVID-19 vaccine. Study-wide results and limits: Spike-specific TCR breadth and depth were elevated following two AZD1222 doses. Repertoires were obtained only post-peak T cell response. Donors, mostly white British, included more females; clonal diversity was possibly underestimated. Vaccine-related CD4 TCRs covered spike, predominating at 160-218 and 743-854.

After removal of 6 bases from V and 0 bases from J, the junction contained 2 bases not matched to a gene. CDR3 length equals 14 residues. Germline V gene sequence: CDR1 MNHEY, CDR2 SVGAGI. The chain couples TRBV6-5 to TRBJ2-3; the match to TRBD1 covers 8 bases. This sequence was found in an adult in good health. The sequenced sample was peripheral blood, obtained on day 0 of AZD1222 vaccination. DNA for the CDR3: TGTGCCAGCAGGACAGGGGCCAGCACAGATACGCAGTATTTT. Protein: CASRTGASTDTQYF.